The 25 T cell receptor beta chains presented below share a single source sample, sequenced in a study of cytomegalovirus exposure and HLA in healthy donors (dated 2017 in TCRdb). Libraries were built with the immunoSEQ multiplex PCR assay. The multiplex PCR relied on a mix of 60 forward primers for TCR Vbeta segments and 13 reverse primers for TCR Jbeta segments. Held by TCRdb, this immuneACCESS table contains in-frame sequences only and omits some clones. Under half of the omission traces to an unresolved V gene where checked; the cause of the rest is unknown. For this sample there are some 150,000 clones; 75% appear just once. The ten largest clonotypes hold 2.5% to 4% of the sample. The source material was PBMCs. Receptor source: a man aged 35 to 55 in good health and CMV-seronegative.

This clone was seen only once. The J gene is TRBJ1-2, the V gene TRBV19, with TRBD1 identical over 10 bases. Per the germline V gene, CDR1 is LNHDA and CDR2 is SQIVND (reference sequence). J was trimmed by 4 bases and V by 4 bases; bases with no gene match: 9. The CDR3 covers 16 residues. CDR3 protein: CASSTTGGLPGYGYTF. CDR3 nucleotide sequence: TGTGCCAGTAGTACGACAGGGGGCTTGCCCGGCTATGGCTACACCTTC.

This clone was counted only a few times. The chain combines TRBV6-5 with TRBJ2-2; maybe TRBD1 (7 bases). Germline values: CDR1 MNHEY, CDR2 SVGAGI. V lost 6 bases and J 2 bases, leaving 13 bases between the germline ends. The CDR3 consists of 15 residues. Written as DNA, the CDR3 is TGTGCCAGCAGGAAGACAGGGACTAACACCGGGGAGCTGTTTTTT. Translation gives CASRKTGTNTGELFF.

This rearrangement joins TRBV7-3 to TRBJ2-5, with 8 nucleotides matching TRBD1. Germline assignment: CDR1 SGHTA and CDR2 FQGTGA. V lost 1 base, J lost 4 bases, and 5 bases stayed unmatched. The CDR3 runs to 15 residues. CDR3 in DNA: TGTGCCAGCAGCTTAATGACAGGGGACTCAGAGACCCAGTACTTC. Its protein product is CASSLMTGDSETQYF. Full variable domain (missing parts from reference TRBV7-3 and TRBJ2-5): GAGVSQTPSNKVTEKGKYVELRCDPISGHTALYWYRQSLGQGPEFLIYFQGTGAADDSGLPNDRFFAVRPEGSVSTLKIQRTERGDSAVYLCASSLMTGDSETQYFGPGTRLLVL.

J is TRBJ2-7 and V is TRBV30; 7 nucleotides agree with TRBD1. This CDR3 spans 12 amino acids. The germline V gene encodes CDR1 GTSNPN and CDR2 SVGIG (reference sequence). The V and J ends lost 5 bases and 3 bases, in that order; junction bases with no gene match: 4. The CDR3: CAWETGIYEQYF. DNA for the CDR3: TGTGCCTGGGAGACAGGGATCTACGAGCAGTACTTC.

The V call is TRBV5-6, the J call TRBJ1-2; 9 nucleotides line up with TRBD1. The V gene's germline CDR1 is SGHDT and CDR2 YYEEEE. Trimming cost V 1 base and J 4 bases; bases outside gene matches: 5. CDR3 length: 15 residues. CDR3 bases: TGTGCCAGCAGCTTGTACGCGACAGGGGGCTATGGCTACACCTTC. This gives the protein CASSLYATGGYGYTF.

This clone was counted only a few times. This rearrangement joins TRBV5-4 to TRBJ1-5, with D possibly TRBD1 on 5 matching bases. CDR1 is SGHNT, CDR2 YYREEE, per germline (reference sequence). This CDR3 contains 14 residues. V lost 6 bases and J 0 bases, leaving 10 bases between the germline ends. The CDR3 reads CASKRGTSNQPQHF. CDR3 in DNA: TGTGCCAGCAAAAGGGGAACTAGCAATCAGCCCCAGCATTTT.

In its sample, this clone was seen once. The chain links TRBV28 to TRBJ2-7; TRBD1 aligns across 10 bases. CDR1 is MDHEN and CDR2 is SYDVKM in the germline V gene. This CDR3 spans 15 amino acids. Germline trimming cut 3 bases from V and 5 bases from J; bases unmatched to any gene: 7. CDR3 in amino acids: CASSFPRQGAHEQYF. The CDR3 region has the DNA TGTGCCAGCAGTTTCCCCCGACAGGGGGCCCACGAGCAGTACTTC. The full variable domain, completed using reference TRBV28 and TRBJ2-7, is DVKVTQSSRYLVKRTGEKVFLECVQDMDHENMFWYRQDPGLGLRLIYFSYDVKMKEKGDIPEGYSVSREKKERFSLILESASTNQTSMYLCASSFPRQGAHEQYFGPGTRLTVT.

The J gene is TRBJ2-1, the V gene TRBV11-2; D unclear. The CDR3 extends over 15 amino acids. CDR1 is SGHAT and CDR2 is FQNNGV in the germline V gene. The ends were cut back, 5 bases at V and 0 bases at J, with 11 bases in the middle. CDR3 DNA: TGTGCCAGCAGCCTAGGAAGGAGCTCCTACAATGAGCAGTTCTTC. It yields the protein CASSLGRSSYNEQFF.

As DNA, the CDR3 is TGTGCCAGTAGCCCTGTCCCGGGAATCACTGAAGCTTTCTTT. Protein product: CASSPVPGITEAFF. The V and J genes are TRBV19 and TRBJ1-1; D gene ambiguous. CDR1 is LNHDA, CDR2 SQIVND, per germline (reference sequence). CDR3 length: 14 amino acids. Deletions cut 6 bases from V and 4 bases from J, with 15 bases between.

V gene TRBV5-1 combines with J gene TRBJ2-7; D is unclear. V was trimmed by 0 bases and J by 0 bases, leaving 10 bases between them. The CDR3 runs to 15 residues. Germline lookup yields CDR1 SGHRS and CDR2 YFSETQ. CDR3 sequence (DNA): TGCGCCAGCAGCTTGGTGGGCAGCCTCTCCTACGAGCAGTACTTC. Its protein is CASSLVGSLSYEQYF.

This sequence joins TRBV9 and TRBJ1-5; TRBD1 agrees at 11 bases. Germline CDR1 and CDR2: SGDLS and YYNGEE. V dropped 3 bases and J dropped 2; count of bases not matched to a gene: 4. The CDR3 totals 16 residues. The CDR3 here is CASSATGQGGNQPQHF. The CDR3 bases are TGTGCCAGCAGCGCAACGGGACAGGGGGGCAATCAGCCCCAGCATTTT.

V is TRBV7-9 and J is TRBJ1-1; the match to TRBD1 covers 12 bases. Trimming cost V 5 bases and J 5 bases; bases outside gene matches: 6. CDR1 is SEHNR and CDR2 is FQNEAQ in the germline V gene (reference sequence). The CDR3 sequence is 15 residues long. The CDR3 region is CASSEGQGAGTEAFF. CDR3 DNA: TGTGCCAGCAGCGAGGGACAGGGGGCAGGAACTGAAGCTTTCTTT. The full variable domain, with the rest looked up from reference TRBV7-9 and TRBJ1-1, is DTGVSQNPRHKITKRGQNVTFRCDPISEHNRLYWYRQTLGQGPEFLTYFQNEAQLEKSRLLSDRFSAERPKGSFSTLEIQRTEQGDSAMYLCASSEGQGAGTEAFFGQGTRLTVV.

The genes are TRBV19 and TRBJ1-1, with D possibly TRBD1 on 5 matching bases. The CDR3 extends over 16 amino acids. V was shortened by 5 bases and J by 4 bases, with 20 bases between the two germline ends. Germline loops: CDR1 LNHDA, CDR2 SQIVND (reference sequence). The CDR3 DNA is TGTGCCAGTAGTGCCCCCCTGGGGAGGGACGGCACTGAAGCTTTCTTT. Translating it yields CASSAPLGRDGTEAFF.

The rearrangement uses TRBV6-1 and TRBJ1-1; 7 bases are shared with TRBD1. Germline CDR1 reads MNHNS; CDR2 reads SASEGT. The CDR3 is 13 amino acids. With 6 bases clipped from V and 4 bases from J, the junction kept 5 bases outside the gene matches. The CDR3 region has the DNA TGTGCCAGCAGCCCGACAGGGTTCACTGAAGCTTTCTTT. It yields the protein CASSPTGFTEAFF.

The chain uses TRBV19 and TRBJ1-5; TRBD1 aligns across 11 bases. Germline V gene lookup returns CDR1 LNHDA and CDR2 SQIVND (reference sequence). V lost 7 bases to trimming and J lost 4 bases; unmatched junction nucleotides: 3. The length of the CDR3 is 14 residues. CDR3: CASKRDRGNQPQHF. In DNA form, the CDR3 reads TGTGCCAGTAAGAGGGACAGGGGGAATCAGCCCCAGCATTTT. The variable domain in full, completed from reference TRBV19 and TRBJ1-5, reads DGGITQSPKYLFRKEGQNVTLSCEQNLNHDAMYWYRQDPGQGLRLIYYSQIVNDFQKGDIAEGYSVSREKKESFPLTVTSAQKNPTAFYLCASKRDRGNQPQHFGDGTRLSIL.

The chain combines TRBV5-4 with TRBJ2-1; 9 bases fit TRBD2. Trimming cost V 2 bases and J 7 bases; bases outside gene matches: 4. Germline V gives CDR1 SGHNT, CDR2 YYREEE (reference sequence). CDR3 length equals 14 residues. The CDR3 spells CASSFRGGANEQFF. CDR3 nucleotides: TGTGCCAGCAGCTTTCGCGGGGGGGCGAATGAGCAGTTCTTC. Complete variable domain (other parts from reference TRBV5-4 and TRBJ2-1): ETGVTQSPTHLIKTRGQQVTLRCSSQSGHNTVSWYQQALGQGPQFIFQYYREEENGRGNFPPRFSGLQFPNYSSELNVNALELDDSALYLCASSFRGGANEQFFGPGTRLTVL.

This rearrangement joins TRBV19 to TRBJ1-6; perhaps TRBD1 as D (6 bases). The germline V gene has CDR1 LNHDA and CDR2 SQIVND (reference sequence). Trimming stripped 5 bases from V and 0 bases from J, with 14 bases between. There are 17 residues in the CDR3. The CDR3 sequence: CASSPQQGSSYNSPLHF. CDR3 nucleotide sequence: TGTGCCAGTAGTCCTCAACAGGGAAGCTCCTATAATTCACCCCTCCACTTT. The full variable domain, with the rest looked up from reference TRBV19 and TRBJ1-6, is DGGITQSPKYLFRKEGQNVTLSCEQNLNHDAMYWYRQDPGQGLRLIYYSQIVNDFQKGDIAEGYSVSREKKESFPLTVTSAQKNPTAFYLCASSPQQGSSYNSPLHFGNGTRLTVT.

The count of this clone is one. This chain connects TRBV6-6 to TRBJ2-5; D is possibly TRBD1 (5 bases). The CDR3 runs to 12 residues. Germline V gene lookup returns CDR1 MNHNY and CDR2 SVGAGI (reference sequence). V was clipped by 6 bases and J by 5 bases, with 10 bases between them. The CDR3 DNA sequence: TGTGCCAGCAGCCGGACACTGGAGACCCAGTACTTC. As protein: CASSRTLETQYF.

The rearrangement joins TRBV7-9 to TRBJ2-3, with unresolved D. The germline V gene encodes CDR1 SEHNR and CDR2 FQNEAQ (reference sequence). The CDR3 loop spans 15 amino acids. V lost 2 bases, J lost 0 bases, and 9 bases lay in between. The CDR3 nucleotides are TGTGCCAGCAGCTTATTGGCCCCAAGCACAGATACGCAGTATTTT. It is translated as CASSLLAPSTDTQYF.

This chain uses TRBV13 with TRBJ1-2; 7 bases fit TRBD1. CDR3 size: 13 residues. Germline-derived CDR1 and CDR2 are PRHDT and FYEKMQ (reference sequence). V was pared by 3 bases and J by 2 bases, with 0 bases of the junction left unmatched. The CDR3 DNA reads TGTGCCAGCAGCTTGACAGGGAACTATGGCTACACCTTC. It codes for CASSLTGNYGYTF.

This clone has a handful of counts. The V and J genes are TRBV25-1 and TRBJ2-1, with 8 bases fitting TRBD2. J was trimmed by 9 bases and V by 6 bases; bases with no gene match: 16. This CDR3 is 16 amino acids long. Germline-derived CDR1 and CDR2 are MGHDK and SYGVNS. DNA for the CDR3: TGTGCCAGCAGACCAGCGGGGGCTAGAGGAGGCGGTGAGCAGTTCTTC. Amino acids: CASRPAGARGGGEQFF. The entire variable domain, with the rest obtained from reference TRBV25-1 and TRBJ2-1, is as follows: EADIYQTPRYLVIGTGKKITLECSQTMGHDKMYWYQQDPGMELHLIHYSYGVNSTEKGDLSSESTVSRIRTEHFPLTLESARPSHTSQYLCASRPAGARGGGEQFFGPGTRLTVL.

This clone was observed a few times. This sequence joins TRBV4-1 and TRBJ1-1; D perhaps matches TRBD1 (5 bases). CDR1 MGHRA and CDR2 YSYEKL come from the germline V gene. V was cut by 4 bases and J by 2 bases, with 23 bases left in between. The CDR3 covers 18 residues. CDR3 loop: CASSPPLGQGNKNTEAFF. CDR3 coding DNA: TGCGCCAGCAGCCCACCTTTGGGGCAGGGTAACAAAAACACTGAAGCTTTCTTT.

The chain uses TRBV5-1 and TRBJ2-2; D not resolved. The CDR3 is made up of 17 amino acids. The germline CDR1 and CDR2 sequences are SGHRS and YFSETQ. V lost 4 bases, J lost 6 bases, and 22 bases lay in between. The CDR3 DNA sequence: TGCGCCAGCAGCCTTAACTTAGTCAGGAAAGACGCCGGGGAGCTGTTTTTT. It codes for CASSLNLVRKDAGELFF.

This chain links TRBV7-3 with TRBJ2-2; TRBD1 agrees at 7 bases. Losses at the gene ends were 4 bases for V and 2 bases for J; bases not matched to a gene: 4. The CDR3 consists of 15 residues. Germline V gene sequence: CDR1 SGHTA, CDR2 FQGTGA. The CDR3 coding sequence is TGTGCCAGCAGCTCTAGACAGGGCAACACCGGGGAGCTGTTTTTT. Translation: CASSSRQGNTGELFF.

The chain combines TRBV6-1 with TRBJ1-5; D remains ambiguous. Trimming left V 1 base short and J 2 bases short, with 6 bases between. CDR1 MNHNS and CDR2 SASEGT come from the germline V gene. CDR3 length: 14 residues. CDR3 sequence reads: CASSEGGGNQPQHF. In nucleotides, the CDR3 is TGTGCCAGCAGTGAAGGCGGAGGCAATCAGCCCCAGCATTTT.